The 6 T cell receptor beta chains reported below all come from one sample, sequenced in a study of T cell repertoires in cytomegalovirus infection. Via MiXCR, TCRdb re-called the reads, giving one row per CDR3 protein. Here the sample spans about 98,000 distinct CDR3 sequences, about 15% being singletons. Sequenced: PBMCs. All receptors come from a human donor in good health (CMV status not recorded). Some clones in this sample may be carry-over from other donors' samples.

This clonotype came up many times. The chain has TRBV7-2 and TRBJ1-4; 12 nucleotides agree with TRBD1. The J segment lost 1 base and the V segment lost 4 bases, leaving 13 bases of the junction unmatched. The CDR3 covers 20 residues. Germline loops: CDR1 SGHTA, CDR2 FQGNSA. CDR3 nucleotides: TGTGCCAGCAGCTCACAACGCCGGGACAGGGGGCTAGTAACTAATGAAAAACTGTTTTTT. It is translated as CASSSQRRDRGLVTNEKLFF.

A few counts support this clonotype. This chain joins TRBV29-1 and TRBJ2-1; 8 bases are shared with TRBD1. Germline lookup yields CDR1 SQVTM and CDR2 ANQGSEA. The ends lost 7 bases at V and 4 bases at J; junction bases unmatched: 15. The CDR3 extends over 16 amino acids. CDR3 region: CSAATPRGLQYNEQFF. CDR3 DNA: TGCAGCGCCGCCACCCCCAGGGGGCTACAGTACAATGAGCAGTTCTTC.

This chain connects TRBV30 to TRBJ2-6, with unresolved D. V shed 6 bases and J shed 0 bases, with 15 bases lying between them. The CDR3 has 16 amino acids. Germline CDR1 GTSNPN, CDR2 SVGIG (reference sequence). The CDR3 bases are TGTGCCTGTACGATCTCCAGGTTCTCTGGGGCCAACGTCCTGACTTTC. It yields the protein CACTISRFSGANVLTF.

This clonotype was seen once. Here the CDR3 reads CSASGTEADTQYF. The CDR3 nucleotides are TGCAGTGCTAGTGGCACAGAGGCAGATACGCAGTATTTT. This rearrangement joins TRBV20-1 to TRBJ2-3; unclear D gene. V was cut by 3 bases and J by 4 bases, with 11 bases left in between. Germline V gene lookup returns CDR1 DFQATT and CDR2 SNEGSKA (reference sequence). The CDR3 spans 13 residues.

In its sample, this clonotype was seen many times. The chain combines TRBV7-6 with TRBJ1-4; possible D gene TRBD1, 5 bases. Germline lookup yields CDR1 SGHVS and CDR2 FNYEAQ. The CDR3 loop spans 14 amino acids. Trimming removed 3 bases from V and 8 bases from J, with 13 bases in between. CDR3 DNA: TGTGCCAGCAGCTTCGAGACAGCGGGGGAAAAACTGTTTTTT. Its translation is CASSFETAGEKLFF.

Note on this clonotype: At one of its ends the junction is not consistent with the germline gene, which may arise from a read error. The V call is TRBV29-1, the J call TRBJ2-3; the D gene is possibly TRBD1 (6 bases). Germline CDR1 reads SQVTM; CDR2 reads ANQGSEA. CDR3 length: 13 amino acids. The CDR3 reads CSVPGQHTDTQYF. The CDR3 DNA is TGCAGCGTCCCCGGACAGCACACAGATACGCAGTACTTT.